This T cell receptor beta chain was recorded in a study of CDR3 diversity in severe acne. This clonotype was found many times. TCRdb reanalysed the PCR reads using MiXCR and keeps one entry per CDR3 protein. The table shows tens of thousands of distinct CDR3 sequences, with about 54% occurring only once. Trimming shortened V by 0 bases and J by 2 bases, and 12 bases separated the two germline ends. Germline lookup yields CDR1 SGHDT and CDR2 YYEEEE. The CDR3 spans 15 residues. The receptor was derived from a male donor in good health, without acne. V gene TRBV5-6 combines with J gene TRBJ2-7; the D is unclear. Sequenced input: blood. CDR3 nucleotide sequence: TGTGCCAGCAGCTTGGGTGTCACGGACCCCTACGAGCAGTACTTC. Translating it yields CASSLGVTDPYEQYF.